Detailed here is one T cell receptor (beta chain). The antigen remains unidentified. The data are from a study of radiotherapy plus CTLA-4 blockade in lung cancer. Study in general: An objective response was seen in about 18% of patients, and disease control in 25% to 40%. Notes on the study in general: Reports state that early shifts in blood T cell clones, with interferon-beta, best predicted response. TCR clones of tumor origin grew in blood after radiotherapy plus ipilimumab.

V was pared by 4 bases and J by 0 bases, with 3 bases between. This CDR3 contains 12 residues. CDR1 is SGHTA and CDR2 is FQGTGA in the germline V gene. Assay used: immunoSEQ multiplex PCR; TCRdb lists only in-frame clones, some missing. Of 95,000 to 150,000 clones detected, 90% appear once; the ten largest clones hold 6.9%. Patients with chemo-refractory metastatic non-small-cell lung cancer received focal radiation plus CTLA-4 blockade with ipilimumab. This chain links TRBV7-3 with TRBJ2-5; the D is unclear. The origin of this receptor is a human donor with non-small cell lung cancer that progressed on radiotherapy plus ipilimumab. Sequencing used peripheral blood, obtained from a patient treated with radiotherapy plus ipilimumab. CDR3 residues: CASSSNQETQYF. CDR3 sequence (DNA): TGTGCCAGCAGCTCGAACCAAGAGACCCAGTACTTC.